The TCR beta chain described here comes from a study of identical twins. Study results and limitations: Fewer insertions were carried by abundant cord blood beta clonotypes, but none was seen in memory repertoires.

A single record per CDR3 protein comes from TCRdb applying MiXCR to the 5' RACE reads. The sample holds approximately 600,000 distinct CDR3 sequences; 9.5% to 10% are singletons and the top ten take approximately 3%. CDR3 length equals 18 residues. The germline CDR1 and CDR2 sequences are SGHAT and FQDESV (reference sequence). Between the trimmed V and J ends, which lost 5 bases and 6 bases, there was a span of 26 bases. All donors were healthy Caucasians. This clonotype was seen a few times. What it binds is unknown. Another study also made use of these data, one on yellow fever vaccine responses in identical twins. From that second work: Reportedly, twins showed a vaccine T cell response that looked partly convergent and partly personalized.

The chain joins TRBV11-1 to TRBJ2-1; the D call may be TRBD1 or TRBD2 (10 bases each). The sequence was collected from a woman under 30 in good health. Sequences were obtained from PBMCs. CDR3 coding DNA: TGTGCCAGCAGCCCAGGGACAGGGGCTAGCGGGGGACTCAATGAGCAGTTCTTC. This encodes CASSPGTGASGGLNEQFF.